The rows below give T cell receptor beta chains drawn from one sample of a study of cytomegalovirus exposure and HLA in healthy donors. Assay: immunoSEQ multiplex PCR; the TCRdb copy retains only in-frame clones and omits some. The profile covers fewer than 250,000 clones, with less than 85% appearing a single time and 4.5% to 5.5% taken by the ten largest. Sequenced: PBMCs. Receptor source: a man aged 25 to 45 in good health and CMV-seropositive. Both conserved end residues are trimmed from each CDR3. D genes are given only for firm matches.

j_call,v_call,d_call,cdr3_aa
TRBJ1-1,TRBV6-6,.,ASSYSASRDTEAF
TRBJ2-7,TRBV29-1,.,SVGRGYEQY
TRBJ2-2,TRBV2,.,ASIPQGSGELF
TRBJ1-1,TRBV9,.,ASSVGGVNTEAF
TRBJ2-3,TRBV6-6,.,ASNPGRETDTQY
TRBJ1-5,TRBV7-2,TRBD1,ASSDGTARNQPQH
TRBJ1-5,TRBV28,TRBD1,ASSLRQGASYSNQPQH
TRBJ1-6,TRBV7-9,.,SSSAGTGFRSPLH
TRBJ2-3,TRBV7-2,TRBD1,ASSLTGGFTDTQY
TRBJ2-7,TRBV7-9,.,ASSADRYEQY
TRBJ2-1,TRBV9,TRBD2,ASSEGRGGSYNEQF